The source of this T cell receptor beta chain is a study of T cell responses to AZD1222 COVID-19 vaccine (dated by TCRdb to the early 2020s). Study-wide context: AZD1222 recipients with second doses at about 4 weeks or about 12 weeks were pooled, because spike-specific TCR depth and breadth did not differ between schedules. TCR sequencing was performed for roughly 240 trial participants, of whom about 200 were given two doses of AZD1222 and about 25 were given two doses of MenACWY control vaccine. Trial participants were enrolled into age subgroups of 18-55, 56-69 and 70-plus years, which contained approximately 150, 28 and 58 TCR-sequenced participants, respectively. The investigation overall reported the following: Conclusions about previously exposed vaccinees are limited, since just 5 or 6 AZD1222 recipients were seropositive for SARS-CoV-2 at baseline. After two AZD1222 doses, both the breadth and the depth of spike-specific TCRs were significantly higher than at day 0 and than in MenACWY recipients. CD4 TCRs associated with the vaccine covered the entire spike protein, and the dominant responses were in regions 160-218 and 743-854. Reportedly, almost half of the unique spike-specific TCRs recognized epitopes lying outside the regions that are mutated in the B.1.351 and B.1.1.7 variants. In the small 56-69-year group, the increase in depth fell short of significance, most likely because of low power. Participants were mostly white British, with more females than males. The authors suggested clonal diversity may have been underestimated. Because no day 14 peak-response samples were available, repertoires were characterized only after the peak T cell response.

The time point label corresponds to: baseline before first vaccination. Samples from vaccinated people were obtained from the UK trials COV001 and COV002, which included a single-blind randomized controlled phase 2/3 trial of AZD1222 (ChAdOx1 nCoV-19) in healthy adults. For TCRbeta chain sequencing, PBMC samples were collected from trial participants at day 0 and at day 28 after the second dose. The CDR3 regions of human TCRbeta chains were analyzed by immunosequencing. Per the authors' processing: TCRs in the repertoires were compared against a reference library of SARS-CoV-2-specific TCRs that had been generated with the MIRA antigen-specificity platform. Breadth was defined as the fraction of unique TCRs that were SARS-CoV-2-associated, and depth was defined as the fraction of total T cells that were SARS-CoV-2-associated. Using the MIRA data, each spike-specific TCR was assigned both to the spike region to which the TCR was reactive and to a CD4 or CD8 class. Log10-transformed breadth and depth values were compared by one-way ANOVA with Sidak's multiple comparisons tests. The table comes from immuneACCESS by way of TCRdb, which keeps in-frame sequences with V and J called. Part of the clones is missing from these tables; in studies checked, under half for an unresolved V gene and the rest for unknown reasons. For V, J and clone size, that table is used; D and trimming come from the DNA. The sample profile shows roughly 120,000 clones; 80% to 90% of them were found once. The ten largest clones add up to roughly 3.9% of the sample.

This clone was detected only once. This clone's antigen is unknown. Base qualities are missing; no much larger clone stands one base away. The receptor comes from an adult in good health. The source material was peripheral blood, sampled on day 0 of AZD1222 vaccination.

The DNA is as follows: TGTGCCAGCAGCCAAATGTCTAGCGGGAGTTACGAGCAGTACTTC. Its coded protein is CASSQMSSGSYEQYF. The V and J segments used are TRBV3-1 (or the pseudogene TRBV3-2) and TRBJ2-7; 10 junctional bases match TRBD2. Spanning cysteine to phenylalanine, the CDR3 consists of 15 amino acids. The kept DNA is CDR3 alone, 45 bases in frame from the first base. The junction shows trimming of 2 bases on V and 4 bases on J, and the gene matches do not reach 5 bases of it. CDR1 LGHDT and CDR2 YNNKEL were looked up in the germline V gene (reference sequence).